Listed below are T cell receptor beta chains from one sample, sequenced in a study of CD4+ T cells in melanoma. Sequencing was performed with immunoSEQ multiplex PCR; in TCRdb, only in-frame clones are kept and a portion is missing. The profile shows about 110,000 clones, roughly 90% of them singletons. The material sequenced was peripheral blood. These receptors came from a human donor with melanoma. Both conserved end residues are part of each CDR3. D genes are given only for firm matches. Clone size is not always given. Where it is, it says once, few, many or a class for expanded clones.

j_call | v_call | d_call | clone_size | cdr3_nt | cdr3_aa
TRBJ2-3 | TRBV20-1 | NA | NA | TGCAGTGCTAGAAGTCCAGATACGCAGTATTTT | CSARSPDTQYF
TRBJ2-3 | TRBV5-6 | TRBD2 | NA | TGTGCCAGCAGCTTGACGGCGGGGGGGACGCATACGCAGTATTTT | CASSLTAGGTHTQYF
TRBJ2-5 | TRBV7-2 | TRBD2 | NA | TGTGCCAGCAGCCCTAATCTAGCGGGAGAGACCCAGTACTTC | CASSPNLAGETQYF
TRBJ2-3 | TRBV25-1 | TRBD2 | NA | TGTGCCAGCGGTAGCGGGAGGGCCTCGGGCAGGGCAGATACGCAGTATTTT | CASGSGRASGRADTQYF
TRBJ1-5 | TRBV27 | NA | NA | TGTGCCAGCAGTTTAAACGGGGAAAATCAGCCCCAGCATTTT | CASSLNGENQPQHF
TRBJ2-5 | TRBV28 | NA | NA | TGTGCCAGCGGGATGTGGGGCGAGACCCAGTACTTC | CASGMWGETQYF
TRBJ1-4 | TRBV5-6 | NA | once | TGTGCCAGCAGCTTGGTTGGTAACCGGGCTAATGAAAAACTGTTTTTT | CASSLVGNRANEKLFF
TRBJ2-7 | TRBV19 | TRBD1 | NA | TGTGCCAGTAGTATCCGGACAGGGGGGACCTACGAGCAGTACTTC | CASSIRTGGTYEQYF
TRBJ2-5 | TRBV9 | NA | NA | TGTGCCAGCAGCGTGATGTCGAGCCAAGAGACCCAGTACTTC | CASSVMSSQETQYF
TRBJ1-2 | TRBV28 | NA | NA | TGTGCCAGCAGCAGAAGGAGTTTGGATGGCTACACCTTC | CASSRRSLDGYTF
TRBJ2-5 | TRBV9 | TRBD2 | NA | TGTGCCAGCAGCGTACAAAACGGGACGACTAGCGGGAGAGAGAAAGAGACCCAGTACTTC | CASSVQNGTTSGREKETQYF
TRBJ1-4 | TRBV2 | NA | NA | TGTGCCAGCAGTCGTACGAATGAAAAACTGTTTTTT | CASSRTNEKLFF
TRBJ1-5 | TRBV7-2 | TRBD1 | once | TGTGCCAGCAGCTCCGGGACAGGGAGGAATCAGCCCCAGCATTTT | CASSSGTGRNQPQHF
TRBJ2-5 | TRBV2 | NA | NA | TGTGCCAGCAGTGAGCGTGGGGAGACCCAGTACTTC | CASSERGETQYF
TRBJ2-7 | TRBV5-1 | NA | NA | TGCGCCAGCAGCTTAACAGTCCTCGTTGACTCCCTCGAGCAGTACTTC | CASSLTVLVDSLEQYF
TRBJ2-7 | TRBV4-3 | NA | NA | TGCGCCAGCAGCGCGGGACTCCTTAGCTCCTACGAGCAGTACTTC | CASSAGLLSSYEQYF
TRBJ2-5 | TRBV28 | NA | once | TGTGCCAGCAGTTTAAGCTCTGGAGATGTGGGGCAAGAGACCCAGTACTTC | CASSLSSGDVGQETQYF
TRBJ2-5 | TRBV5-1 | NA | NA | TGCGCCAGCAGCTCGCTGGGGCTGCAAGAGACCCAGTACTTC | CASSSLGLQETQYF
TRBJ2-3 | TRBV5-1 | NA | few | TGCGCCAGCAGCTTGGAGGGGTGGTTAGGGCTCACAGATACGCAGTATTTT | CASSLEGWLGLTDTQYF
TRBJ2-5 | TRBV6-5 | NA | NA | TGTGCCAGCAGTGAAGTGGAGACCCAGTACTTC | CASSEVETQYF
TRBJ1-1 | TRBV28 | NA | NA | TGTGCCAGCACTCGGGACCTCTTGAGGGAGACTGAAGCTTTCTTT | CASTRDLLRETEAFF
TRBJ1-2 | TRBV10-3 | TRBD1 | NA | TGTGCCATCAGTCGTCAAGGGACAGACACTAACTATGGCTACACCTTC | CAISRQGTDTNYGYTF
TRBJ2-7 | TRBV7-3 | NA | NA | TGTGCCAGCAGCTTAAACGCCGGGAACTACGAGCAGTACTTC | CASSLNAGNYEQYF
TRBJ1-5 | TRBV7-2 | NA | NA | TGTGCCAGCAGCTTAGCGAGGGATCAGCCCCAGCATTTT | CASSLARDQPQHF
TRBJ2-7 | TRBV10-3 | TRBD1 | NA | TGTGCCATCAGCCCAGGGACAGGGTATTCCTACGAGCAGTACTTC | CAISPGTGYSYEQYF
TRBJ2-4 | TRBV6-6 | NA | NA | TGTGCCAGCAGGAGGGGGGGCGTTTCTACCAAAAACATTCAGTACTTC | CASRRGGVSTKNIQYF
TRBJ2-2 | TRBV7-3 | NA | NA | TGTGCCAGCAGCTCCGACACCGGGGAGCTGTTTTTT | CASSSDTGELFF
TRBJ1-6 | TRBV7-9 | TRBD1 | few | TGTGCCAGCCGGACAGGGGGTTCTAATTCACCCCTCCACTTT | CASRTGGSNSPLHF
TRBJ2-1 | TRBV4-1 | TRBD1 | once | TGCGCCAGCAGCCGCCGGGACAGGGGGGCCAATGAGCAGTTCTTC | CASSRRDRGANEQFF
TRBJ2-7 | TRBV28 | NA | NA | TGTGCCCATAAACTTAAGTCTTTAGGCGGGGCTGGCGAGCAGTACTTC | CAHKLKSLGGAGEQYF
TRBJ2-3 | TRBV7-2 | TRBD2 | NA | TGTGCCAGCAGCTTAGGTAGCGGGAGTGTGGATACGCAGTATTTT | CASSLGSGSVDTQYF
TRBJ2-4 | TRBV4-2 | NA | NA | TGTGCCAGCAGCCAACCCTCCACGGACATTCAGTACTTC | CASSQPSTDIQYF
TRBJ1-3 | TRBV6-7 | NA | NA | TGTGCCAGCAGTTGTCCACAGTTGAGTGGAAACACCATATATTTT | CASSCPQLSGNTIYF
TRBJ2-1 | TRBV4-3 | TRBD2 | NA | TGCGCCAGCAGCCAAGGATGGCAGGAGTGGCCGAGACTAGCGGATACCAATGAGCAGTTCTTC | CASSQGWQEWPRLADTNEQFF
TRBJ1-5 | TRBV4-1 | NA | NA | TGCGCCAGCAGCCATAACAGGGTGGCAGAGCAGCCCCAGCATTTT | CASSHNRVAEQPQHF
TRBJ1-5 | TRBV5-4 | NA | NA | TGTGCCAGCAGCACCCCCGTGGCGGGGATCTGTCAGCCCCAGCATTTT | CASSTPVAGICQPQHF
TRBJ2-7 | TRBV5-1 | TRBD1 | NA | TGCGCCAGCAGCTTGGGACAGGGATATTACGAGCAGTACTTC | CASSLGQGYYEQYF
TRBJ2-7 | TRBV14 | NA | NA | TGTGCCAGCAGCCAGGGCCGGGCTTGGGAGCAGTACTTC | CASSQGRAWEQYF
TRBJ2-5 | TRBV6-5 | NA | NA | TGTGCCAGCAGTTATGGGCAGGGAGTCCAAGAGACCCAGTACTTC | CASSYGQGVQETQYF
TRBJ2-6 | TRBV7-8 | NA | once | TGTGCCAGCAGCTTAGCCGGGTCTGGGGCCAACGTCCTGACTTTC | CASSLAGSGANVLTF
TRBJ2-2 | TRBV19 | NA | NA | TGTGCCAGTACCCCCCACCTACAAGCGAACACCGGGGAGCTGTTTTTT | CASTPHLQANTGELFF
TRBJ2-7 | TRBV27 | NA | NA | TGTGCCAGCAGTCCTCTGGGGGGGCAATACGAGCAGTACTTC | CASSPLGGQYEQYF
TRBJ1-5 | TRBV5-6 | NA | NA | TGTGCCAGCAGCTTGGGGTTGAGTCAGCCCCAGCATTTT | CASSLGLSQPQHF
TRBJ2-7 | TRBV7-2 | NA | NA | TGTGCCAGCAGCTCCCGGGACCGCTACGAGCAGTACTTC | CASSSRDRYEQYF
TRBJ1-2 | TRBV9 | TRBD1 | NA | TGTGCCAGCAGCGCGCGACAGGGGAATGTAGGCTATGGCTACACCTTC | CASSARQGNVGYGYTF
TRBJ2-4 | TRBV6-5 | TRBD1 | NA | TGTGCCAGCAGGCGACAGGGAAATAACATTCAGTACTTC | CASRRQGNNIQYF
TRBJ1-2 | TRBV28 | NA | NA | TGTGCCAGCAGTTTCGGGTCGAGGTATGGCTACACCTTC | CASSFGSRYGYTF
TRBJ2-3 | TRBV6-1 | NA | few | TGTGCCGGGGCGGGTAGGGCAGATACGCAGTATTTT | CAGAGRADTQYF
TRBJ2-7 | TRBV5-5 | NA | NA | TGTGCCAGCAGCTTTAGCGGACGTGGGTCCTACGAGCAGTACTTC | CASSFSGRGSYEQYF
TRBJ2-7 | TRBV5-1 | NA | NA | TGCGCCAGCAGCTTACAGACCCCTAGTCTTGACGAGCAGTACTTC | CASSLQTPSLDEQYF
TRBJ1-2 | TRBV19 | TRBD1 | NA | TGTGCCAGTAGAAGACCCACAGGGGGATATGGCTACACCTTC | CASRRPTGGYGYTF
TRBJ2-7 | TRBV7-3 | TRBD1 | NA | TGTGCCAGCAGCCCGGACGGGACAGGGGATTTGCGGTACTTC | CASSPDGTGDLRYF
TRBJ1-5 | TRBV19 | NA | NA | TGTGCCAGTAGCCCCGACAGCTCGAACAATCAGCCCCAGCATTTT | CASSPDSSNNQPQHF
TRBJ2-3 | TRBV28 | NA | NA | TGTGTCCCCCCGCGGAAGCCATATACGCAGTATTTT | CVPPRKPYTQYF
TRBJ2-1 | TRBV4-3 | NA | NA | TGCGCCAGCAGCCAAGGGGGGGACAGCTACAATGAGCAGTTCTTC | CASSQGGDSYNEQFF
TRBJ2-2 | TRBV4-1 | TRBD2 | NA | TGCGCCAGCAGCCAAGTTTGGGCGGGGGTTACCGGGGAGCTGTTTTTT | CASSQVWAGVTGELFF
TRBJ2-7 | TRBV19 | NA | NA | TGTGCCAGTAGGGCTGCGACCTACGAGCAGTACTTC | CASRAATYEQYF
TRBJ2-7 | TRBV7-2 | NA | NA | TGTGCCAGCAGCTTAAGAGCAGGGTCGGAGGAGCAGTACTTC | CASSLRAGSEEQYF
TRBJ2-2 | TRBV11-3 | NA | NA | TGTGCCAGCAGCCTAGGCCGGGACACCAACACCGGGGAGCTGTTTTTT | CASSLGRDTNTGELFF
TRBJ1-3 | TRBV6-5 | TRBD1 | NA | TGTGCCAGCAGTTCCGACAGGGGCCGCTCTGGAAACACCATATATTTT | CASSSDRGRSGNTIYF